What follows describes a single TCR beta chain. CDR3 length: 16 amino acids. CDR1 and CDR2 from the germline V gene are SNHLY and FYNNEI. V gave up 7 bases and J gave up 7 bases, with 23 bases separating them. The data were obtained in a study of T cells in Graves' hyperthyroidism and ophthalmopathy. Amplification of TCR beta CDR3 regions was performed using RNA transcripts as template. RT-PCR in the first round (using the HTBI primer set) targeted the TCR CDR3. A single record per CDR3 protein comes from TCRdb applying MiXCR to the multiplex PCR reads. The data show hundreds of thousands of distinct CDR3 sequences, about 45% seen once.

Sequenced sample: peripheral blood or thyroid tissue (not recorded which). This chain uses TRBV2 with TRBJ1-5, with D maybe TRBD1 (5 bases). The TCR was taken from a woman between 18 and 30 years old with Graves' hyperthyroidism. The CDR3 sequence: CASTPPGGGAGQPQHF. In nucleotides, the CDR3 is TGTGCCAGCACTCCACCGGGGGGTGGGGCTGGGCAGCCCCAGCATTTT.